What follows describes a single T cell receptor (beta chain). Its antigen is not identified. This record belongs to a study of beta chain features in type 1 diabetes. Study results and limitations: PCR could preferentially amplify shorter templates, alike in patients and controls. Type 1 diabetes patients had moderately but significantly shorter TCRB CDR3s in all four CD4+ subsets.

CDR3 length equals 13 residues. The germline gives CDR1 PRHDT, CDR2 FYEKMQ (reference sequence). Between the trimmed V and J ends, which lost 2 bases and 5 bases, there was a span of 9 bases. Of the isolated RNA, all was reverse transcribed, and so the sequenced material was expressed TCRB transcripts. The data were produced by immunoSEQ multiplex PCR, yet TCRdb's version contains in-frame clones alone and is incomplete. The sample comprises around 600,000 clones, approximately 13% of which are singletons, and roughly 0.12% rests with the top ten. The chain couples TRBV13 to TRBJ1-2, with a tentative D call TRBD1 (6 bases). This TCR was recovered from a man younger than 40 with type 1 diabetes. Source material: naive CD4+ T cells from blood. This chain's CDR3 is CASSLTGYYGYTF. The CDR3 nucleotides are TGTGCCAGCAGCTTAACAGGGTATTATGGCTACACCTTC.